These 5 T cell receptor beta chains came from one sample sequenced in a study of blood T cell repertoires in COVID-19. Sequencing was performed with immunoSEQ multiplex PCR; in TCRdb, only in-frame clones are kept and a portion is missing. The sample carries about 84,000 clones, around 83% recorded once. Material for sequencing was peripheral blood. Source of these receptors: a man older than 75 with active or convalescent COVID-19.

V usage is TRBV6-5 and J usage is TRBJ1-3, with unresolved D. V lost 10 bases, J lost 0 bases, and 16 bases lay in between. The CDR3 extends over 15 amino acids. Per the germline V gene, CDR1 is MNHEY and CDR2 is SVGAGI. CDR3 nucleotides: TGTGCCACCATACCGCGCTCGATCTCTGGAAACACCATATATTTT. The encoded protein is CATIPRSISGNTIYF.

The rearrangement links TRBV7-8 to TRBJ2-1, with 10 bases that match TRBD2. This CDR3 has 18 amino acids. J gave up 2 bases and V 5 bases, and 12 bases lay outside the gene matches. Germline V lookup: CDR1 SGHVS, CDR2 FQNEAQ. CDR3 residues: CASSTGTSEDRAYNEQFF. CDR3 coding DNA: TGTGCCAGCAGCACCGGGACTAGCGAAGACCGGGCCTACAATGAGCAGTTCTTC.

This clone was detected only once. This chain uses TRBV5-1 with TRBJ2-7; TRBD1 matches 9 bases. V lost 5 bases and J lost 3; bases outside the gene matches: 6. This CDR3 is built from 14 residues. Germline-derived CDR1 and CDR2 are SGHRS and YFSETQ. CDR3: CASSTGGPNYEQYF. CDR3 DNA: TGCGCCAGCAGTACAGGGGGCCCAAACTACGAGCAGTACTTC. Drawing the rest from reference TRBV5-1 and TRBJ2-7, the complete variable domain is KAGVTQTPRYLIKTRGQQVTLSCSPISGHRSVSWYQQTPGQGLQFLFEYFSETQRNKGNFPGRFSGRQFSNSRSEMNVSTLELGDSALYLCASSTGGPNYEQYFGPGTRLTVT.

V usage is TRBV5-1 and J usage is TRBJ2-1; TRBD2 matches 7 bases. V was clipped by 2 bases and J by 8 bases; unmatched bases: 13. The CDR3 runs 16 residues. Germline V gives CDR1 SGHRS, CDR2 YFSETQ. CDR3 nucleotides: TGCGCCAGCAGCTTCGGGGGAGGGACCCCCTCGGATGAGCAGTTCTTC. The encoded protein is CASSFGGGTPSDEQFF.

This sequence joins TRBV15 and TRBJ2-1, with D possibly matching TRBD1 (6 bases). Germline CDR1 LNHNV, CDR2 YYDKDF (reference sequence). The CDR3 loop spans 15 amino acids. The germline V and J ends were trimmed by 3 bases and 1 base, with 10 bases remaining between them. The CDR3 sequence is CATSRQGSSYNEQFF. Written as DNA, the CDR3 is TGTGCCACCAGCAGGCAGGGGAGTTCCTACAATGAGCAGTTCTTC.